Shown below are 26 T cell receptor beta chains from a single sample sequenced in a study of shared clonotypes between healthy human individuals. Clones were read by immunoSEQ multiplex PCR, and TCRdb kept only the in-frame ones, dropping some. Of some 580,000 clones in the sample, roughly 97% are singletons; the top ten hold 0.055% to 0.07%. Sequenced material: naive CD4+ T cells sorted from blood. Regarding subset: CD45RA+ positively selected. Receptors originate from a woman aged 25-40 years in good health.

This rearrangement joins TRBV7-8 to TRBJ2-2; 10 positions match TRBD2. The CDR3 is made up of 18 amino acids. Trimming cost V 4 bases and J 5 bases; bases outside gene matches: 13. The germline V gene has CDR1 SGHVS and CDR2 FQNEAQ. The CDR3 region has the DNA TGTGCCAGCAGCTCCCCTAGCGGGAGAACGGCGAGGACCGGGGAGCTGTTTTTT. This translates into CASSSPSGRTARTGELFF.

CDR3 DNA: TGTGCCAGCAGTGAAGATGCAGGGAATGGCTACACCTTC. Its translation: CASSEDAGNGYTF. V and J are TRBV2 and TRBJ1-2, with a tentative D call TRBD1 (5 bases). CDR3 length equals 13 residues. Per germline, CDR1 SNHLY and CDR2 FYNNEI. V was cut by 1 base and J by 6 bases, with 9 bases left in between.

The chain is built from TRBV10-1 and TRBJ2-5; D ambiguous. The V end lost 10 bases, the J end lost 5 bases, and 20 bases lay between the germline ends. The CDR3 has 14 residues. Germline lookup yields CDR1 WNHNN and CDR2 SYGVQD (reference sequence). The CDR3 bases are TGCGCCACTTCGGCCTTTCCAGTGGGGGAGACCCAGTACTTC. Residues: CATSAFPVGETQYF.

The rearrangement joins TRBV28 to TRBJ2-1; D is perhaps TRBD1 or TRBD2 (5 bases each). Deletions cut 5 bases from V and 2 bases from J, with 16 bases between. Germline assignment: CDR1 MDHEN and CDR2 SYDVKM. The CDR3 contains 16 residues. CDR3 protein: CASSVHLPGPYNEQFF. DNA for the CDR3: TGTGCCAGCAGTGTGCACCTTCCGGGACCCTACAATGAGCAGTTCTTC.

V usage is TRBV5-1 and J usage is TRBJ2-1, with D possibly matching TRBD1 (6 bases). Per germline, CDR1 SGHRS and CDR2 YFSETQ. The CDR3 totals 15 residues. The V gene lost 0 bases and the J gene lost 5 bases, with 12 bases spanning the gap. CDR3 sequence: CASSLVQGIDNEQFF. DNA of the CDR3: TGCGCCAGCAGCTTGGTGCAGGGGATCGACAATGAGCAGTTCTTC.

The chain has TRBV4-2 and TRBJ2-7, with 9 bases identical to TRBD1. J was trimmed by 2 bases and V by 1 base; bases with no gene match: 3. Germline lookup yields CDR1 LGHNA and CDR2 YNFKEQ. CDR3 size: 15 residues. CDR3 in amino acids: CASSQADRGAYEQYF. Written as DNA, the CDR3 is TGTGCCAGCAGCCAAGCGGACAGGGGCGCCTACGAGCAGTACTTC.

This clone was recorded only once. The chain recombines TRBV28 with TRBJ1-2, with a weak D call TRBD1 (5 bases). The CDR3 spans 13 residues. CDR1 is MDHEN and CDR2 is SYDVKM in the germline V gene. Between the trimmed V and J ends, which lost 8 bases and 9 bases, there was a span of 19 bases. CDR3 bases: TGTGCCAGCCGGGGGACCGCCAAGTTACGCTACACCTTC. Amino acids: CASRGTAKLRYTF.

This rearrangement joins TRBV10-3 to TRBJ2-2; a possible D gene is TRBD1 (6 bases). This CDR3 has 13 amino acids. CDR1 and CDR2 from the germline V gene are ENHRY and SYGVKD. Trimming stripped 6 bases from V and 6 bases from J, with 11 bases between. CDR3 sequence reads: CAIRVEGAGELFF. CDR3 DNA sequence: TGTGCCATCAGAGTTGAGGGGGCCGGGGAGCTGTTTTTT.

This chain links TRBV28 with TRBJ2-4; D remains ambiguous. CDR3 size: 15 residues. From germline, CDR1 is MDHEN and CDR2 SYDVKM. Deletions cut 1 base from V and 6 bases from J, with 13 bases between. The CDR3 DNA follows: TGTGCCAGCAGTTTATATCGCGGACGAAGAAACATTCAGTACTTC. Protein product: CASSLYRGRRNIQYF. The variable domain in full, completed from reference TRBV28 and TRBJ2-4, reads DVKVTQSSRYLVKRTGEKVFLECVQDMDHENMFWYRQDPGLGLRLIYFSYDVKMKEKGDIPEGYSVSREKKERFSLILESASTNQTSMYLCASSLYRGRRNIQYFGAGTRLSVL.

For the CDR3, the DNA is TGTGCCAGCAGTGAAGCGAAGCTGAACACTGAAGCTTTCTTT. Translated: CASSEAKLNTEAFF. The chain has TRBV6-1 and TRBJ1-1; D is unclear. Germline-derived CDR1 and CDR2 are MNHNS and SASEGT. Trimming removed 0 bases from V and 0 bases from J, with 5 bases in between. The CDR3 totals 14 residues.

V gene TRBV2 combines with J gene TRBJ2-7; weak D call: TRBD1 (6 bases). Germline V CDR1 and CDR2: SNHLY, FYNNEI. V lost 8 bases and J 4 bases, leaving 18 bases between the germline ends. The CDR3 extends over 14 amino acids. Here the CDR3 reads CASLPTGTFYEQYF. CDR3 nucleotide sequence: TGTGCCAGCCTCCCAACAGGGACCTTTTACGAGCAGTACTTC. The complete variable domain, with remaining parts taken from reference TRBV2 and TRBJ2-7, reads EPEVTQTPSHQVTQMGQEVILRCVPISNHLYFYWYRQILGQKVEFLVSFYNNEISEKSEIFDDQFSVERPDGSNFTLKIRSTKLEDSAMYFCASLPTGTFYEQYFGPGTRLTVT.

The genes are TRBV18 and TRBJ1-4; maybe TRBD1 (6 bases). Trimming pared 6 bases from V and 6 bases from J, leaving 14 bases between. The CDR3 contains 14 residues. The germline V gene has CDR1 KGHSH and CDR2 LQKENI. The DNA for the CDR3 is TGTGCCAGCTCTATACAGGGAGGGTATGAAAAACTGTTTTTT. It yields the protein CASSIQGGYEKLFF.

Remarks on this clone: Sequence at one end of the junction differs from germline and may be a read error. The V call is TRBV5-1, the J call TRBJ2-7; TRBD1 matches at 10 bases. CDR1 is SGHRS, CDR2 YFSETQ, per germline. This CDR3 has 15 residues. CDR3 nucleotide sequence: TGCGCCAGCAACGAACAGGGGACAGGGGTCTACGTGCAGTACTTC. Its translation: CASNEQGTGVYVQYF.

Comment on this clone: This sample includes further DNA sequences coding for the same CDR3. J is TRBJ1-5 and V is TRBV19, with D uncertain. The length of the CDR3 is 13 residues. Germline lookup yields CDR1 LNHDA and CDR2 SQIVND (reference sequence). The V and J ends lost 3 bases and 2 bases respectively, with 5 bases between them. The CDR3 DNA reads TGTGCCAGTAGTATCGGCGGCAATCAGCCCCAGCATTTT. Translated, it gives CASSIGGNQPQHF.

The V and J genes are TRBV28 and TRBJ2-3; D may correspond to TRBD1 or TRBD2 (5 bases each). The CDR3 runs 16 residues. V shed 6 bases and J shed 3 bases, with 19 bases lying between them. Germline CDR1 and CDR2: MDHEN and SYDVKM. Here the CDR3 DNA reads TGTGCCAGCAGGGGGGTTCATGAGGGAGCAACAGATACGCAGTATTTT. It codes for CASRGVHEGATDTQYF.

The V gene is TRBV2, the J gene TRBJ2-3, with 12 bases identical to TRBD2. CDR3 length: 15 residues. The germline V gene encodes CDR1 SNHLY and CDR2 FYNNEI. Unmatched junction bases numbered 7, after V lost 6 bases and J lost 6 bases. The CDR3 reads CASSQTSGRADTQYF. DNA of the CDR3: TGTGCCAGCAGCCAGACTAGCGGGAGAGCGGATACGCAGTATTTT.

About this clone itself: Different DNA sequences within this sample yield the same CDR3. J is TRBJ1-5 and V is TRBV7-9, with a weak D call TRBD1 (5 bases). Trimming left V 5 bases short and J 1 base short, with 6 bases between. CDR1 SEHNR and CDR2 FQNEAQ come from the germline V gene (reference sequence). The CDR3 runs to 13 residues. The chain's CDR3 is CASSRDSNQPQHF. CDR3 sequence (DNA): TGTGCCAGCAGCCGGGACAGCAATCAGCCCCAGCATTTT.

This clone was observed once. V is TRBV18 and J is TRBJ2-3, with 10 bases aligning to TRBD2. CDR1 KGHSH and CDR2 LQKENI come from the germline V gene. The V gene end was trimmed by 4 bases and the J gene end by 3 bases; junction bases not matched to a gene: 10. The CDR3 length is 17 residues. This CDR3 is CASSLVVSSGSTDTQYF. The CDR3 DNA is TGTGCCAGCTCACTCGTTGTCTCTAGCGGGAGTACAGATACGCAGTATTTT.

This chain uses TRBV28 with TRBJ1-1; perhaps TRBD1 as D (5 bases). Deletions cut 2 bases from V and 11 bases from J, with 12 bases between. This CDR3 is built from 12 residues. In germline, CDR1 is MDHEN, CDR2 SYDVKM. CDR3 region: CASSLGGAVAFF. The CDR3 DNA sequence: TGTGCCAGCAGTTTAGGTGGGGCGGTGGCTTTCTTT. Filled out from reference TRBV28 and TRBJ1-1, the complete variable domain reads DVKVTQSSRYLVKRTGEKVFLECVQDMDHENMFWYRQDPGLGLRLIYFSYDVKMKEKGDIPEGYSVSREKKERFSLILESASTNQTSMYLCASSLGGAVAFFGQGTRLTVV.

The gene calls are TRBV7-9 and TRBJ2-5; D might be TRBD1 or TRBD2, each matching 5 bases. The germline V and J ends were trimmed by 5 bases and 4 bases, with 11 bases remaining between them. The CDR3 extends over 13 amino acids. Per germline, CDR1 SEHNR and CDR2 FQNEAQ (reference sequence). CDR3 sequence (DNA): TGTGCCAGCAGCCTGATGGGGACAGAGACCCAGTACTTC. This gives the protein CASSLMGTETQYF.

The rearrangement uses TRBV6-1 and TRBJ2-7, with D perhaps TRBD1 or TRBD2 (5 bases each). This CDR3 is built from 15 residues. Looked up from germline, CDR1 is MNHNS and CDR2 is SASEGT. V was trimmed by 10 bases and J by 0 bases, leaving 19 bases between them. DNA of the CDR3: TGTGCCACCTTGCCCCGGGACCCCATCTCCTACGAGCAGTACTTC. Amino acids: CATLPRDPISYEQYF.

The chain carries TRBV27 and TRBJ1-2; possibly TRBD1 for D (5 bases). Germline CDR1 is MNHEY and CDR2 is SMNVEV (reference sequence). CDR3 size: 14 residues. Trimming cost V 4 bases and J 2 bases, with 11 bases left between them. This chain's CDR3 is CASSSSGGNYGYTF. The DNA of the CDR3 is TGTGCCAGCAGTTCTAGTGGGGGGAACTATGGCTACACCTTC.

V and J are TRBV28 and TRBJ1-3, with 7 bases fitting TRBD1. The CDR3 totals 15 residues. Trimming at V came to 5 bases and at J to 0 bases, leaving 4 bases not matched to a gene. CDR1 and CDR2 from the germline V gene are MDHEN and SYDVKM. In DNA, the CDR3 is TGTGCCAGCAGTACGGGACAGCTCTCTGGAAACACCATATATTTT. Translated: CASSTGQLSGNTIYF.

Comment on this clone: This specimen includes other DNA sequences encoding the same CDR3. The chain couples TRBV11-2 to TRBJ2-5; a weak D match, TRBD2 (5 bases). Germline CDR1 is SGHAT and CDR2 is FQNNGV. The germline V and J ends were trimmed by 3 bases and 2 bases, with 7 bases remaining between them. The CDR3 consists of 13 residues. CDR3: CASSFSEQETQYF. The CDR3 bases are TGTGCCAGCAGCTTTAGCGAACAAGAGACCCAGTACTTC.

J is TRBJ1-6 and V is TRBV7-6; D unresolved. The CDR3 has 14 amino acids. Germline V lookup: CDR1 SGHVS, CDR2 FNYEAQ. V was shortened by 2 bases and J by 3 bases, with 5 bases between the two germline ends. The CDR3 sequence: CASSLTDYNSPLHF. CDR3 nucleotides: TGTGCCAGCAGCTTAACGGACTATAATTCACCCCTCCACTTT.

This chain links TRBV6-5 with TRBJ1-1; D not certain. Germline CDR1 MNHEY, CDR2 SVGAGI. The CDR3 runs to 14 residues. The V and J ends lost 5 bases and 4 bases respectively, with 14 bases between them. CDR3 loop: CASSGDRRGTEAFF. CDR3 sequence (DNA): TGTGCCAGCAGTGGCGACCGCCGGGGCACTGAAGCTTTCTTT.